The sequence of this T cell receptor beta chain was determined in a study of blood T cells in healthy people across ages. Primed by a sample-barcoded 5' primer and a J-beta primer mix, a second PCR proceeded for about 7 to 12 cycles. TCRdb re-called the 5' RACE reads through MiXCR, storing one row per CDR3 protein. The sample includes over a million distinct CDR3 sequences, approximately 42% of them seen just once. Germline CDR1 reads SGHVS; CDR2 reads FNYEAQ. This CDR3 spans 15 amino acids. V was trimmed by 4 bases and J by 2 bases, leaving 11 bases between them. This clonotype was counted only a few times.

Sequenced: blood. The chain carries TRBV7-6 and TRBJ1-4; the D is unclear. The receptor comes from a woman under 30 in good health. For the CDR3, the DNA is TGTGCCAGCAGCTCGACGGTTAAGACTAATGAAAAACTGTTTTTT. Encoded protein: CASSSTVKTNEKLFF.